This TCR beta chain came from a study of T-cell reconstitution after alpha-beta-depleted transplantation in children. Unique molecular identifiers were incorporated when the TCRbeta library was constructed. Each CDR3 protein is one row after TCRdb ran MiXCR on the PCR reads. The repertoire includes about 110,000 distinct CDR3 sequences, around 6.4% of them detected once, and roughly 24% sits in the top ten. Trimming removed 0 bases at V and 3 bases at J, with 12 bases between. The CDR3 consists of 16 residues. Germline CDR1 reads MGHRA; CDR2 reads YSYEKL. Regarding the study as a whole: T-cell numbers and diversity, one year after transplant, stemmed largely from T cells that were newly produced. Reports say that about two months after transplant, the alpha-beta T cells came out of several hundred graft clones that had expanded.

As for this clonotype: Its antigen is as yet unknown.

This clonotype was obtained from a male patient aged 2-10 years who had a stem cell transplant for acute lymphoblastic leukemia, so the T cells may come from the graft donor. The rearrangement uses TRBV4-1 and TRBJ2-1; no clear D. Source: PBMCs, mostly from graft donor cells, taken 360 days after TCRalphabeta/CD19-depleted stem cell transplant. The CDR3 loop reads CASSQDKASIYNEQFF. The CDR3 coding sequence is TGCGCCAGCAGCCAAGATAAGGCCAGTATCTACAATGAGCAGTTCTTC.